Listed below are T cell receptor beta chains from one sample, sequenced in a study of CD8+CD57+ T cells in acquired aplastic anemia. Using its own MiXCR run on the reads, TCRdb lists one record per CDR3 protein. The sample consists of around 190,000 distinct CDR3 sequences, less than 70% of them appearing once. The sequenced material came from sorted CD4+, CD8+, or CD8+CD57+ T cells (not recorded which) from PBMCs. All receptors derive from a human donor in good health, serving as a control. CDR3s include the opening cysteine and the closing phenylalanine or tryptophan. D genes are given only for firm matches. Clone size is not always given. Where it is, it says once, few, many or a class for expanded clones.

NA	TRBV4-3	TRBJ1-3	once	TGCGCCAGCAGCCAAGGAAACACCATATATTTT	CASSQGNTIYF
NA	TRBV2	TRBJ2-5	NA	TGTGCCAGCAAGAGCCAGTACTTC	CASKSQYF
TRBD2	TRBV9	TRBJ2-7	NA	TGTGCCAGCAGCGTAGAGCGGGGAAATAGCGAGCAGTACTTC	CASSVERGNSEQYF
NA	TRBV7-2	TRBJ2-7	NA	TGTGCCAGCAGCTGGGAAAGACAAACCTCCTACGAGCAGTACTTC	CASSWERQTSYEQYF
TRBD1	TRBV6-2/TRBV6-3	TRBJ2-7	NA	TGTGCCAGCAATCACACACAGGGGGTTACCTACGAGCAGTACTTC	CASNHTQGVTYEQYF
NA	TRBV7-3	TRBJ1-1	NA	TGTGCCAGCAGCTTAGTGTCGGGCACTGAAGCTTTCTTT	CASSLVSGTEAFF
TRBD2	TRBV2	TRBJ2-5	NA	TGTGCCAGCAGCCCTACTAGCGGAACTCAAGAGACCCAGTACTTT	CASSPTSGTQETQYF
NA	TRBV11-3	TRBJ2-7	few	TGTGCCAGCAGCTTAGACCCCCCCCCCCAGTACTTC	CASSLDPPPQYF
NA	TRBV7-6	TRBJ2-7	NA	TGTGCCAGCAGCTTTTTAACCTACGAGCAGTACTTC	CASSFLTYEQYF
NA	TRBV14	TRBJ1-3	NA	TGTGCCAGCAGCCGGGCCAGGGGAACCTCTGGAAACACCATATATTTT	CASSRARGTSGNTIYF
NA	TRBV7-2	TRBJ2-1	NA	TGTGCCAGCAGCCTTTACAGGGAGGTCAGTGAGCGGTTCTTC	CASSLYREVSERFF
NA	TRBV12-3/TRBV12-4	TRBJ2-5	few	TGTGCCAGCAGTTTATCCGAAGAGACCCAGTACTTC	CASSLSEETQYF
NA	TRBV6-2/TRBV6-3	TRBJ2-7	many	TGTGCCAGCACCAACCTTCGGCAAGAGGAGCAGTACTTC	CASTNLRQEEQYF
TRBD1	TRBV15	TRBJ2-5	NA	TGTGCCACCAGCAGAGGGACAGGGGGCCAAGAGACCCAGTACTTC	CATSRGTGGQETQYF
TRBD1	TRBV28	TRBJ2-7	many	TGTGCCAGCAGTTTAGGTGGGACAGGTCCCTACGAGCAGTACTTC	CASSLGGTGPYEQYF
NA	TRBV7-6	TRBJ1-4	many	TGTGCCAGCAGCTTACAGGGCACTAATGAAAAACTGTTTTTT	CASSLQGTNEKLFF
NA	TRBV6-1	TRBJ1-2	many	TGTGCCAGCAGTGAAGCGCTTCAGAAACTCTATGGCTACACCTTC	CASSEALQKLYGYTF
NA	TRBV19	TRBJ1-6	NA	TGTGCCAGTCAGGCAGGGAATTCACCCCTCCACTTT	CASQAGNSPLHF
TRBD1	TRBV15	TRBJ2-3	NA	TGTGCCACCAGCAGCCGGGACAGGCGCATCACAGATACGCAGTATTTT	CATSSRDRRITDTQYF
NA	TRBV7-2	TRBJ2-3	NA	TGTGCCAGCAGCTCCGTGGGGAGGAGGGCTGAAGCTTTT	CASSSVGRRAEAF
NA	TRBV5-1	TRBJ1-1	NA	TGCGCCAGCAGTTCCGATCAATCTCATCGGGCTGAAGCTTTCTTT	CASSSDQSHRAEAFF
TRBD2	TRBV2	TRBJ2-2	NA	TGTGCCAGCAGTGAAGCTAGCGGGGCCACCGGGGAGCTGTTTTTT	CASSEASGATGELFF
TRBD1	TRBV19	TRBJ1-5	many	TGTGCCAGTATTGGCAGGGGGATGCCCCAGCATTTT	CASIGRGMPQHF
TRBD1	TRBV28	TRBJ1-2	many	TGTGCCAGCAGTTCACTTGGACAGGGTAACTATGGCTACACCTTC	CASSSLGQGNYGYTF
NA	TRBV2	TRBJ1-2	NA	TGTGCCAGCAGTTTTCGGGGGGCACGGGGCTATGGCTACACCTTC	CASSFRGARGYGYTF
TRBD2	TRBV5-6	TRBJ2-7	NA	TGTGCCAGCAGCTTGTCAGGGAGGGCGAACGAGCAGTACTTC	CASSLSGRANEQYF
NA	TRBV6-2/TRBV6-3	TRBJ2-5	many	TGTGCCAGCAGTTCCCGGGGCCAAAGGACCCAGTACTTC	CASSSRGQRTQYF
TRBD1	TRBV6-1	TRBJ1-6	many	TGTGCCAGCTTTCGGGCAGGGGGTCGGGATAATTCACCCCTCCACTTT	CASFRAGGRDNSPLHF
NA	TRBV2	TRBJ1-3	many	TGTGCCAGCAGTGAGGGGGGTTCTGGAAACACCATATATTTT	CASSEGGSGNTIYF
NA	TRBV3-1	TRBJ2-7	many	TGTGCCAGCAGCCAAGCTCCCCAGATTCCCTACGAGCAGTACTTC	CASSQAPQIPYEQYF
NA	TRBV9	TRBJ1-5	few	TGTGCCAGCAGTCCGAGGTCAAGCGGCAGCAATCAGCCCCAGCATTTT	CASSPRSSGSNQPQHF
NA	TRBV10-2	TRBJ2-5	many	TGCGCCAGCAGTGAAACGACAGTCCAAGAGACCCAGTACTTC	CASSETTVQETQYF
TRBD1	TRBV4-2	TRBJ2-1	many	TGTGCCAGCAGCCAAGTGGGGGACAGGGGTTACAATGAGCAGTTCTTC	CASSQVGDRGYNEQFF
NA	TRBV6-5	TRBJ1-2	NA	TGTGCCAGCAGCAAGGAAAGGGCTGGTATCTATGGCTACACCTTC	CASSKERAGIYGYTF
TRBD1	TRBV7-8	TRBJ1-2	many	TGTGCCAGCAGCTTAGTTTATTCGGGACAGGGTGGGACTAACCATGGCTACACCTTC	CASSLVYSGQGGTNHGYTF
NA	TRBV6-5	TRBJ1-3	many	TGTGCCAGCAGTTACTCGGAGGTTTCTGGAAACACCATATATTTT	CASSYSEVSGNTIYF
TRBD2	TRBV12-3/TRBV12-4	TRBJ2-7	NA	TGTGCCAGCAGAATCAGCGGGGGGGACTACGAGCAGTACTTC	CASRISGGDYEQYF
TRBD1	TRBV20-1	TRBJ1-5	many	TGCAGTGCTGACAGGGGTCGCAATCAGCCCCAGCATTTT	CSADRGRNQPQHF
NA	TRBV10-3	TRBJ1-5	NA	TGTGCCATCAGTGAGTCTCGGTCCGGGAATCAGCCCCAGCATTTT	CAISESRSGNQPQHF
NA	TRBV19	TRBJ1-5	many	TGTGCCAGTAGTATCGCGGGAAGCCGGGAGAGGGGCAATCAGCCCCAGCATTTT	CASSIAGSRERGNQPQHF
TRBD1	TRBV7-9	TRBJ2-7	few	TGTGCCAGCAGCGACAATCGGGACAGGGCCTTCTACGAGCAGTACTTC	CASSDNRDRAFYEQYF
NA	TRBV12-3/TRBV12-4	TRBJ2-3	many	TGTGCCAGCAGTTCGAAAGCGGATACGCAGTATTTT	CASSSKADTQYF
NA	TRBV5-5	TRBJ1-2	many	TGTGCCAGCAGCTTGGAGGCTAACTATGGCTACACCTTC	CASSLEANYGYTF
TRBD1	TRBV14	TRBJ1-3	NA	TGTGCCAGCAGCCCCTTGGACAGGGGCCCTGGAAACACCATATATTTT	CASSPLDRGPGNTIYF
NA	TRBV19	TRBJ1-1	once	TGTGCCAGTAGTATACTTACCCAGAGGAACACTGAAGCTTTCTTT	CASSILTQRNTEAFF
TRBD2	TRBV7-2	TRBJ2-2	NA	TGTGCCAGCAGCACTCACTCGGGGGGGCGTACCGGGGAGCTGTTTTTT	CASSTHSGGRTGELFF
NA	TRBV20-1	TRBJ1-6	many	TGCAGTGGACCTGGCAGCGGCTATAATTCACCCCTCCACTTT	CSGPGSGYNSPLHF
NA	TRBV20-1	TRBJ1-1	many	TGCAGTGCTAGAGATAGGAGGACAAACACTGAAGCTTTCTTT	CSARDRRTNTEAFF